The 28 T cell receptor beta chains in this list originate from one sample, sequenced in a study of circulating CD8 cells and anti-PD-1 response in melanoma. Each library started from 15 ng of total RNA using the QIAseq Immune Repertoire TCR panel. One entry per CDR3 protein, called by TCRdb with MiXCR from the reads. The sample consists of 1,500 to 2,500 distinct CDR3 sequences, roughly 6.7% of them appearing once. Four subsets defined by PD-1 and/or TIGIT were sorted from live CD3+CD8+TCRalphabeta+ cells. The sequencing used CD8+ T cells from PBMCs, collected at baseline or after one month of anti-PD-1 therapy (not recorded which). Every receptor here comes from a human donor with melanoma.

The gene calls are TRBV9 and TRBJ2-7; perhaps TRBD2 as D (6 bases). With 0 bases removed from V and 4 bases from J, the gap between germline ends came to 8 bases. The CDR3 spans 13 residues. CDR1 SGDLS and CDR2 YYNGEE come from the germline V gene. The CDR3 nucleotides are TGTGCCAGCAGCGTAGAGGCGGGGTACGAGCAGTACTTC. As protein: CASSVEAGYEQYF. Combining the CDR3 with reference TRBV9 and TRBJ2-7 gives the whole variable domain DSGVTQTPKHLITATGQRVTLRCSPRSGDLSVYWYQQSLDQGLQFLIQYYNGEERAKGNILERFSAQQFPDLHSELNLSSLELGDSALYFCASSVEAGYEQYFGPGTRLTVT.

By share of the sample, this clonotype is medium-sized (0.01 to 0.1%). The DNA for the CDR3 is TGTGCCAGCACCCCTACGGGACTAGCTGGCAATGAGCAGTTCTTC. Translated: CASTPTGLAGNEQFF. The chain links TRBV7-8 to TRBJ2-1, with 9 bases that match TRBD2. The CDR3 loop spans 15 amino acids. CDR1 and CDR2 from the germline V gene are SGHVS and FQNEAQ. Trimming removed 7 bases from V and 6 bases from J; junction bases left unmatched: 10.

By share, this clonotype counts as large. The chain employs TRBV19 and TRBJ2-1; no clear D gene. The CDR3 consists of 13 residues. Per germline, CDR1 LNHDA and CDR2 SQIVND (reference sequence). Trimming cost V 2 bases and J 4 bases, with 6 bases left between them. The CDR3 loop reads CASSITEYNEQFF. Written as DNA, the CDR3 is TGTGCCAGTAGTATAACAGAGTACAATGAGCAGTTCTTC.

This chain uses TRBV28 with TRBJ2-7, with 8 bases matching TRBD2. The V segment lost 2 bases and the J segment 3 bases; nucleotides outside the gene matches: 3. The CDR3 has 14 amino acids. The germline V gene has CDR1 MDHEN and CDR2 SYDVKM. The CDR3 spells CASSLAGTSYEQYF. CDR3 in DNA: TGTGCCAGCAGTTTAGCCGGGACTAGCTACGAGCAGTACTTC.

This clonotype is categorized as medium-sized. J is TRBJ1-5 and V is TRBV6-1, with TRBD1 identical over 7 bases. Per the germline V gene, CDR1 is MNHNS and CDR2 is SASEGT. The CDR3 extends over 16 amino acids. With V trimmed by 4 bases and J by 0 bases, 6 bases remained unmatched. In DNA, the CDR3 is TGTGCCAGCAGTGCACCGTACAGGGGTAGCAATCAGCCCCAGCATTTT. As protein: CASSAPYRGSNQPQHF.

This clonotype is categorized as medium-sized. The V gene is TRBV5-4, the J gene TRBJ2-3; D is ambiguous. This CDR3 has 14 residues. Deletions cut 5 bases from V and 2 bases from J, with 12 bases between. Germline CDR1 reads SGHNT; CDR2 reads YYREEE (reference sequence). DNA for the CDR3: TGTGCCAGCAGTCCAAAAGGCCTCACAGATACGCAGTATTTT. It encodes CASSPKGLTDTQYF.

This clonotype is labeled as medium-sized. The chain employs TRBV28 and TRBJ2-7; D may correspond to TRBD1 or TRBD2 (6 bases each). Trimming shortened V by 5 bases and J by 2 bases, and 22 bases separated the two germline ends. CDR1 is MDHEN and CDR2 is SYDVKM in the germline V gene. The CDR3 consists of 17 residues. The CDR3 region is CASSPPTGAYWAYEQYF. For the CDR3, the DNA is TGTGCCAGCAGTCCCCCTACGGGGGCCTACTGGGCCTACGAGCAGTACTTC. The entire variable domain, with the rest obtained from reference TRBV28 and TRBJ2-7, is as follows: DVKVTQSSRYLVKRTGEKVFLECVQDMDHENMFWYRQDPGLGLRLIYFSYDVKMKEKGDIPEGYSVSREKKERFSLILESASTNQTSMYLCASSPPTGAYWAYEQYFGPGTRLTVT.

This clonotype was seen more than once but under ten times. The chain joins TRBV27 to TRBJ2-1, with 11 nucleotides matching TRBD2. This CDR3 is 12 amino acids long. J gave up 9 bases and V 9 bases, and 4 bases lay outside the gene matches. Germline V gene data show CDR1 as MNHEY and CDR2 as SMNVEV (reference sequence). CDR3 DNA sequence: TGTGCCAGTACTAGCGGGGGCAGTGAGCAGTTCTTC. Its translation is CASTSGGSEQFF.

The table lists this clonotype with a few counts. A read error is possible here, since a much larger clone lies one base away. The CDR3 sequence: CASGLLRTAGSTEAFF. In nucleotides, the CDR3 is TGTGCCAGCGGTTTACTGAGGACAGCAGGCAGCACTGAAGCTTTCTTT. The chain has TRBV27 and TRBJ1-1; D may be TRBD1 (6 bases). This CDR3 is built from 16 residues. Germline V gene lookup returns CDR1 MNHEY and CDR2 SMNVEV (reference sequence).

A note on this clonotype: It may be a read error: a sequence one base away is much more abundant. This chain joins TRBV7-8 and TRBJ2-1; D gene ambiguous. This CDR3 region has 11 residues. Germline CDR1 SGHVS, CDR2 FQNEAQ. In DNA form, the CDR3 reads TGTGCCAGCAGCTCCTACGATGAGCAGTTCTTC. This sequence encodes CASSSYDEQFF.

Sample share makes this clonotype large (0.1 to 1%). The chain employs TRBV9 and TRBJ2-2; TRBD2 aligns across 9 bases. The CDR3 spans 14 residues. The germline V gene has CDR1 SGDLS and CDR2 YYNGEE. V was pared by 5 bases and J by 5 bases, with 4 bases of the junction left unmatched. The CDR3 spells CASRASGETGELFF. CDR3 DNA sequence: TGTGCCAGCAGGGCTAGCGGGGAAACCGGGGAGCTGTTTTTT.

Sample share makes this clonotype large (0.1 to 1%). V is TRBV9 and J is TRBJ2-1, with D perhaps matching TRBD1 or TRBD2 (6 bases each). V shed 0 bases and J shed 1 base, with 8 bases lying between them. The CDR3 has 15 amino acids. Per the germline V gene, CDR1 is SGDLS and CDR2 is YYNGEE. For the CDR3, the DNA is TGTGCCAGCAGCGTAGGGGGGGCATCCTACAATGAGCAGTTCTTC. Its translation: CASSVGGASYNEQFF.

This clonotype is labeled medium-sized. V usage is TRBV4-1 and J usage is TRBJ2-1, with a tentative D call TRBD1 (7 bases). V lost 3 bases to trimming and J lost 8 bases, with 14 bases between them. The CDR3 runs to 14 residues. Per germline, CDR1 MGHRA and CDR2 YSYEKL. CDR3 in DNA: TGCGCCAGCAGCCACGCTGACAGGGAGGATGAGCAGTTCTTC. It is translated as CASSHADREDEQFF.

A few counts support this clonotype. V is TRBV19 and J is TRBJ1-1, with D possibly TRBD1 on 6 matching bases. Germline assignment: CDR1 LNHDA and CDR2 SQIVND (reference sequence). V lost 7 bases, J lost 3 bases, and 15 bases lay in between. CDR3 length: 14 residues. The CDR3: CASMLAGADTEAFF. The CDR3, as DNA: TGTGCCAGTATGCTCGCGGGGGCGGACACTGAAGCTTTCTTT.

This clonotype is labeled as medium-sized. The chain carries TRBV27 and TRBJ1-6; a possible D gene is TRBD1 (5 bases). The CDR3 extends over 19 amino acids. Per germline, CDR1 MNHEY and CDR2 SMNVEV (reference sequence). With 6 bases removed from V and 5 bases from J, the gap between germline ends came to 26 bases. The CDR3 DNA reads as TGTGCCAGCAGGACCTCAGGGATCCTCCAGGGACTCAATAATTCACCCCTCCACTTT. This codes for CASRTSGILQGLNNSPLHF.

Sample share makes this clonotype medium-sized. The genes are TRBV27 and TRBJ2-7; no reliable D call. Trimming took 2 bases from V and 4 from J, leaving 15 bases between them. The CDR3 contains 15 residues. Germline assignment: CDR1 MNHEY and CDR2 SMNVEV (reference sequence). The CDR3 spells CASSLRAGNAYEQYF. The CDR3 DNA is TGTGCCAGCAGTTTAAGGGCAGGTAACGCGTACGAGCAGTACTTC.

This clonotype rates as large. This CDR3 is CASSITAMTEAFF. The CDR3 DNA reads as TGTGCCAGTAGTATCACGGCCATGACTGAAGCTTTCTTT. This sequence joins TRBV19 and TRBJ1-1; no clear D. Trimming stripped 3 bases from V and 5 bases from J, with 10 bases between. CDR3 length: 13 residues. Germline CDR1 reads LNHDA; CDR2 reads SQIVND (reference sequence). Drawing the rest from reference TRBV19 and TRBJ1-1, the complete variable domain is DGGITQSPKYLFRKEGQNVTLSCEQNLNHDAMYWYRQDPGQGLRLIYYSQIVNDFQKGDIAEGYSVSREKKESFPLTVTSAQKNPTAFYLCASSITAMTEAFFGQGTRLTVV.

Details on this clonotype: A single base separates this from a much larger clone, so it may be a read error. The gene calls are TRBV28 and TRBJ2-7; D not resolved. Deletions cut 10 bases from V and 1 base from J, with 14 bases between. Germline V gene data show CDR1 as MDHEN and CDR2 as SYDVKM. This CDR3 contains 13 residues. The CDR3 spells CATALWASYEQYF. The CDR3 DNA reads as TGTGCCACCGCCTTGTGGGCATCCTACGAGCAGTACTTC.

This clonotype is classed as medium-sized. The genes are TRBV2 and TRBJ2-7; D unresolved. The V gene's germline CDR1 is SNHLY and CDR2 FYNNEI. Trimming left V 6 bases short and J 3 bases short, with 12 bases between. The CDR3 extends over 13 amino acids. In DNA, the CDR3 is TGTGCCAGCAGGTCCGGGTTCCTCTACGAGCAGTACTTC. This translates into CASRSGFLYEQYF.

By share, this clonotype counts as medium-sized. This chain connects TRBV9 to TRBJ2-7; 8 bases align to TRBD2. After removal of 6 bases from V and 5 bases from J, the junction contained 10 bases not matched to a gene. Germline-derived CDR1 and CDR2 are SGDLS and YYNGEE. The CDR3 spans 14 residues. CDR3 sequence (DNA): TGTGCCAGCAACTCCGGGGGGGTTCCCAACGAGCAGTACTTC. Its translation: CASNSGGVPNEQYF.

This clonotype counts as large (0.1 to 1%). This chain uses TRBV28 with TRBJ2-3, with a tentative D call TRBD2 (6 bases). Germline V gene lookup returns CDR1 MDHEN and CDR2 SYDVKM. This CDR3 spans 15 amino acids. V dropped 3 bases and J dropped 4 bases, with 14 bases sitting between them. In nucleotides, the CDR3 is TGTGCCAGCAGTTTGGGACCTAGCGTTGCAGATACGCAGTATTTT. It is translated as CASSLGPSVADTQYF.

V usage is TRBV19 and J usage is TRBJ1-5, with a possible D match to TRBD1 (5 bases). This CDR3 has 16 residues. Germline V lookup: CDR1 LNHDA, CDR2 SQIVND (reference sequence). V was trimmed by 3 bases and J by 1 base, leaving 13 bases between them. The CDR3 DNA reads TGTGCCAGTAGTATCGGATTGTGGGGGAGCAATCAGCCCCAGCATTTT. It specifies CASSIGLWGSNQPQHF.

The chain carries TRBV6-5 and TRBJ1-1; no definite D call. The germline gives CDR1 MNHEY, CDR2 SVGAGI. The CDR3 extends over 13 amino acids. Trimming took off 7 bases at V and 3 bases at J, with 12 bases between the two ends. The CDR3 DNA reads TGTGCCAGCACTTCAAACCCTGACACTGAAGCTTTCTTT. Its translation is CASTSNPDTEAFF.

This clonotype was seen once. The final CDR3 position lacks the conserved phenylalanine or tryptophan, pointing to a likely read error. The V call is TRBV28, the J call TRBJ2-3; unclear D gene. This CDR3 has 11 residues. Germline V gene sequence: CDR1 MDHEN, CDR2 SYDVKM. Deletions cut 5 bases from V and 4 bases from J, with 4 bases between. CDR3 nucleotides: TGTGCCAGCAGTCTCGCAGATACGCAGTATCTT. Its protein product is CASSLADTQYL.

This clonotype was found a few times. The chain carries TRBV9 and TRBJ2-1; D remains unclear. CDR3 length equals 14 residues. CDR1 SGDLS and CDR2 YYNGEE come from the germline V gene. With 0 bases removed from V and 4 bases from J, the gap between germline ends came to 8 bases. The CDR3 DNA reads TGTGCCAGCAGCGTAGAAACCGGATACAATGAGCAGTTCTTC. It yields the protein CASSVETGYNEQFF.

By proportion, this clonotype is medium-sized (0.01 to 0.1%). The chain carries TRBV7-2 and TRBJ2-1, with 12 bases that match TRBD2. The germline V gene has CDR1 SGHTA and CDR2 FQGNSA. The CDR3 runs to 16 residues. Trimming at V came to 5 bases and at J to 3 bases, leaving 5 bases not matched to a gene. CDR3 sequence: CASSPRTSGVYNEQFF. The DNA for the CDR3 is TGTGCCAGCAGCCCTCGGACTAGCGGGGTCTACAATGAGCAGTTCTTC.

This clonotype is judged medium-sized. This chain joins TRBV4-1 and TRBJ2-7; 7 positions agree with TRBD2. The CDR3 loop spans 16 amino acids. The germline V gene encodes CDR1 MGHRA and CDR2 YSYEKL. Losses at the gene ends were 0 bases for V and 2 bases for J; bases not matched to a gene: 7. The CDR3 DNA reads TGCGCCAGCAGCCAAGATGGGGAGGGTCCCACCTACGAGCAGTACTTC. Encoded protein: CASSQDGEGPTYEQYF.

By sample fraction, this clonotype is medium-sized. This chain connects TRBV7-9 to TRBJ2-7; D remains unclear. The V gene lost 5 bases and the J gene lost 6 bases, with 11 bases spanning the gap. Germline V gene lookup returns CDR1 SEHNR and CDR2 FQNEAQ (reference sequence). The CDR3 extends over 12 amino acids. Here the CDR3 reads CASSPQSREQYF. The CDR3 coding sequence is TGTGCCAGCAGCCCCCAGTCGCGCGAGCAGTACTTC.